This T cell receptor (beta chain) derives from a study of shared clonotypes between healthy human individuals. Across the whole study: Plates per donor: three CD4 naive, three CD4 memory, two CD8 naive, one CD8 memory.

Clones were read by immunoSEQ multiplex PCR, and TCRdb kept only the in-frame ones, dropping some. Seen here are some 1,100,000 clones, roughly 74% observed once, and the top ten hold approximately 0.52%. Germline CDR1 SGDLS, CDR2 YYNGEE. The CDR3 contains 15 residues. Trimming pared 3 bases from V and 4 bases from J, leaving 16 bases between. The rearrangement links TRBV9 to TRBJ1-2; no definite D call. This sequence originates from a man between 18 and 29 years old in good health. Some clones in this sample may be carry-over from other donors' samples. Sequencing used memory CD4+ T cells from PBMCs. Subset in this sample: CD45RA-negative fraction. The CDR3 DNA sequence: TGTGCCAGCAGCGGTGACCCCTCGGGCGGCTATGGCTACACCTTC. As protein: CASSGDPSGGYGYTF.